This entry lists 13 T cell receptor beta chains sequenced from one sample in a study of cytomegalovirus exposure and HLA in healthy donors. Clones were read by immunoSEQ multiplex PCR, and TCRdb kept only the in-frame ones, dropping some. The sample consists of some 120,000 clones, just under 95% of them appearing once. Input material: PBMCs. The receptors shown here come from a woman under 30 in good health and CMV-seronegative.

V and J are TRBV27 and TRBJ2-7; the D is unclear. V was clipped by 6 bases and J by 3 bases, with 6 bases between them. The length of the CDR3 is 11 residues. The V gene's germline CDR1 is MNHEY and CDR2 SMNVEV (reference sequence). The DNA for the CDR3 is TGTGCCAGCAGCTATGGCTACGAGCAGTACTTC. It is translated as CASSYGYEQYF.

The V and J genes are TRBV5-4 and TRBJ2-1; tentative D call: TRBD2 (5 bases). This CDR3 is 16 amino acids long. Deletions cut 0 bases from V and 2 bases from J, with 12 bases between. Germline CDR1 and CDR2: SGHNT and YYREEE (reference sequence). The CDR3 coding sequence is TGTGCCAGCAGCTTGGACCGCGGGTTTCCCTACAATGAGCAGTTCTTC. Its translation is CASSLDRGFPYNEQFF.

This sequence joins TRBV18 and TRBJ1-5; D unclear. The germline CDR1 and CDR2 sequences are KGHSH and LQKENI. This CDR3 region has 14 residues. V was pared by 2 bases and J by 7 bases, with 12 bases between. The CDR3, as DNA: TGTGCCAGCTCACCATTGAGCAGGAACCAGCCCCAGCATTTT. Translated: CASSPLSRNQPQHF.

The chain links TRBV19 to TRBJ1-5, with D perhaps TRBD1 (5 bases). Germline-derived CDR1 and CDR2 are LNHDA and SQIVND (reference sequence). This CDR3 has 14 residues. V was clipped by 5 bases and J by 3 bases, with 11 bases between them. The CDR3 coding sequence is TGTGCCAGTAGTGGGACTGCAAACAATCAGCCCCAGCATTTT. Its translation: CASSGTANNQPQHF.

This chain links TRBV10-3 with TRBJ2-1; possibly TRBD2 for D (6 bases). This CDR3 comprises 14 residues. Trimming took off 2 bases at V and 5 bases at J, with 10 bases between the two ends. Germline lookup yields CDR1 ENHRY and CDR2 SYGVKD. In DNA form, the CDR3 reads TGTGCCATCAGTGAGGAGACTAGGGACAATGAGCAGTTCTTC. Its protein product is CAISEETRDNEQFF.

CDR3 in DNA: TGTGCCTGCCTTACCGGGACATTGAACACTGAAGCTTTCTTT. Its translation: CACLTGTLNTEAFF. The chain joins TRBV30 to TRBJ1-1; maybe TRBD1 (6 bases). The CDR3 length is 14 residues. Per germline, CDR1 GTSNPN and CDR2 SVGIG (reference sequence). V was shortened by 6 bases and J by 0 bases, with 14 bases between the two germline ends.

J is TRBJ1-2 and V is TRBV5-4; no clear D gene. Germline-derived CDR1 and CDR2 are SGHNT and YYREEE (reference sequence). The CDR3 consists of 12 residues. The V end was cut by 2 bases, the J end by 5 bases, with 7 bases between. CDR3 protein: CASSFDGYGYTF. Written as DNA, the CDR3 is TGTGCCAGCAGCTTTGACGGGTATGGCTACACCTTC.

The chain couples TRBV27 to TRBJ2-2, with a weak D call TRBD1 (6 bases). Germline assignment: CDR1 MNHEY and CDR2 SMNVEV (reference sequence). The CDR3 sequence is 14 residues long. With 6 bases removed from V and 3 bases from J, the gap between germline ends came to 11 bases. The CDR3 region is CASSPGQYTGELFF. As DNA, the CDR3 is TGTGCCAGCAGCCCCGGACAGTACACCGGGGAGCTGTTTTTT.

V gene TRBV4-2 combines with J gene TRBJ2-3; TRBD2 is a possible D gene (6 bases). This CDR3 spans 14 amino acids. From germline, CDR1 is LGHNA and CDR2 YNFKEQ. V lost 8 bases and J 2 bases, leaving 14 bases between the germline ends. This chain's CDR3 is CASWTMLATDTQYF. CDR3 nucleotides: TGTGCCAGCTGGACTATGTTGGCCACAGATACGCAGTATTTT.

The chain couples TRBV7-3 to TRBJ2-1, with D possibly TRBD1 on 6 matching bases. V was pared by 4 bases and J by 7 bases, with 17 bases between. Germline assignment: CDR1 SGHTA and CDR2 FQGTGA. The CDR3 runs to 15 residues. The CDR3 bases are TGTGCCAGCAGCTCGGACAGTTCCCCCGCAAATGAGCAGTTCTTC. It specifies CASSSDSSPANEQFF.

V and J are TRBV4-1 and TRBJ2-5; 7 positions agree with TRBD2. The germline V gene has CDR1 MGHRA and CDR2 YSYEKL. CDR3 length: 20 residues. V dropped 1 base and J dropped 5; count of bases not matched to a gene: 22. The CDR3 is CASSQVPAGGWEGPGETQYF. The CDR3 DNA reads as TGCGCCAGCAGCCAAGTTCCCGCTGGCGGGTGGGAGGGCCCTGGGGAGACCCAGTACTTC.

This chain connects TRBV5-6 to TRBJ2-1, with 8 bases that match TRBD2. The CDR3 sequence is 17 residues long. The V gene end was trimmed by 7 bases and the J gene end by 0 bases; junction bases not matched to a gene: 12. Germline-derived CDR1 and CDR2 are SGHDT and YYEEEE. The CDR3 here is CASVGGATLVSYNEQFF. The CDR3 bases are TGTGCCAGCGTCGGGGGGGCTACTCTCGTCTCCTACAATGAGCAGTTCTTC.

The rearrangement joins TRBV6-6 to TRBJ2-7; 10 nucleotides match TRBD1. The length of the CDR3 is 14 residues. V lost 7 bases and J lost 6; bases outside the gene matches: 9. The V gene's germline CDR1 is MNHNY and CDR2 SVGAGI (reference sequence). The CDR3 sequence is CASTDGTGDLEQYF. As DNA, the CDR3 is TGTGCCAGCACTGACGGGACAGGGGACCTCGAGCAGTACTTC.